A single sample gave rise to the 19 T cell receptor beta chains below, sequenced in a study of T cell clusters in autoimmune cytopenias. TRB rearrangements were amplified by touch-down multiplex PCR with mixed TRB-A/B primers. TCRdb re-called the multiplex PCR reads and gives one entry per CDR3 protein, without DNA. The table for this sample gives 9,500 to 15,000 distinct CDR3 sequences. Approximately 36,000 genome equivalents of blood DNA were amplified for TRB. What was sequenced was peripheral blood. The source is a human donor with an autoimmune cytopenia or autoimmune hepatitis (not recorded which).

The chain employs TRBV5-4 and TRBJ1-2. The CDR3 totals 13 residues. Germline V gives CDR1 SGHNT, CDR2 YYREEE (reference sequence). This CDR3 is CASSWGANYGYTF.

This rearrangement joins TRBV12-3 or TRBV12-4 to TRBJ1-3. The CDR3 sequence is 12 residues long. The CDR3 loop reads CASSISGNTIYF.

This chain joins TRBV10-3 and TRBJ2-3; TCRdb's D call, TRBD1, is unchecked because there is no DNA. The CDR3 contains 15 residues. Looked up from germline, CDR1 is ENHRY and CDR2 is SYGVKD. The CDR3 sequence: CAISEGTESTDTQYF.

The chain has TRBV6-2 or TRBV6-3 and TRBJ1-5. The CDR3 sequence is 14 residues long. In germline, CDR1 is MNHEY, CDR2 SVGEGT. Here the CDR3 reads CASSYLDGNQPQHF.

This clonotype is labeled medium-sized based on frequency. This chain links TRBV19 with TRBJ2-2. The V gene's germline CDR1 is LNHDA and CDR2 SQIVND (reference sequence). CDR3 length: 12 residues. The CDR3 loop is CASSMFGGELFF.

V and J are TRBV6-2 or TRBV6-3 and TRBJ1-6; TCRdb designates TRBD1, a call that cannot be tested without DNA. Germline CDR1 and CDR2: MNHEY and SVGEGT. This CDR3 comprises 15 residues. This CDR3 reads CASSPAGTVDSPLHF.

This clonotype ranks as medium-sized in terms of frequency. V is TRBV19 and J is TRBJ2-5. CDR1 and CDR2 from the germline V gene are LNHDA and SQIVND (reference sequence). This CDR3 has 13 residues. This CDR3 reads CASSNQLQETQYF.

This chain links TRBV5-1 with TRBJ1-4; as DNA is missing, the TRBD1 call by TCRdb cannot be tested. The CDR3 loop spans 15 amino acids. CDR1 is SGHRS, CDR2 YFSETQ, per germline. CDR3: CASSGTGGSHEKLFF.

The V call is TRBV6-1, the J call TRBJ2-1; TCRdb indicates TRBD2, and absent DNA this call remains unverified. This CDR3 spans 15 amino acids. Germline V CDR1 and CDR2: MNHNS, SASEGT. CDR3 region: CASRRTSIGYNEQFF.

This chain's CDR3 is CASSLGVTPGGSTGELFF. V and J are TRBV12-3 or TRBV12-4 and TRBJ2-2; TCRdb proposes TRBD1, but this gene call is untestable without DNA. The CDR3 consists of 18 residues.

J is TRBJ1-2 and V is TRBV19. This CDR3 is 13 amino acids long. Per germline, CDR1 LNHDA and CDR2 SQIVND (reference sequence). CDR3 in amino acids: CASSLRMNYGYTF.

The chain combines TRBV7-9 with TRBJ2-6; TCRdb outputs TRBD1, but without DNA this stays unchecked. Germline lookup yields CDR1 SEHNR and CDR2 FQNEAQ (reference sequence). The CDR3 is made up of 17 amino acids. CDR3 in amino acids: CASSFGTGVSGANVLTF.

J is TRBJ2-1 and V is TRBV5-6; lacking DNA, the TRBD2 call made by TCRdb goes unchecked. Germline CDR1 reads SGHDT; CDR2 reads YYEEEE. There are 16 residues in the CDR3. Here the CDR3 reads CASSLLRVAGDNEQFF. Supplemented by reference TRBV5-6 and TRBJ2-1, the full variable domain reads DAGVTQSPTHLIKTRGQQVTLRCSPKSGHDTVSWYQQALGQGPQFIFQYYEEEERQRGNFPDRFSGHQFPNYSSELNVNALLLGDSALYLCASSLLRVAGDNEQFFGPGTRLTVL.

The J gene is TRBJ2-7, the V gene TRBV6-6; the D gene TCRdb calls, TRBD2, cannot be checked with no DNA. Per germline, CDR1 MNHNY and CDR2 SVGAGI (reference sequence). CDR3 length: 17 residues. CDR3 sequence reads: CASSYATGTSGRYEQYF.

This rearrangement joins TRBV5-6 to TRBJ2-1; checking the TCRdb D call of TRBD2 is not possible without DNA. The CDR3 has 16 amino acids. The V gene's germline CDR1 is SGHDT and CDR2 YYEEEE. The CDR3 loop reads CASSPPGLAGHNEQFF.

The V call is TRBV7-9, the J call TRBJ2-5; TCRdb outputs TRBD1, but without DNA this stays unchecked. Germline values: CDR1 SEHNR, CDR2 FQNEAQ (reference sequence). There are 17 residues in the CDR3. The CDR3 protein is CASSLYQGASGEETQYF. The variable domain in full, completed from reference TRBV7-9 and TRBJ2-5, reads DTGVSQNPRHKITKRGQNVTFRCDPISEHNRLYWYRQTLGQGPEFLTYFQNEAQLEKSRLLSDRFSAERPKGSFSTLEIQRTEQGDSAMYLCASSLYQGASGEETQYFGPGTRLLVL.

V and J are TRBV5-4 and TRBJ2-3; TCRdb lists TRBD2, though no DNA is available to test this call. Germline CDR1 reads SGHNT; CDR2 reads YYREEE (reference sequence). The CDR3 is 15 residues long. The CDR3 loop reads CASSPAGGRTDTQYF. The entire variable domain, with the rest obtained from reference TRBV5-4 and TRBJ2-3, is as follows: ETGVTQSPTHLIKTRGQQVTLRCSSQSGHNTVSWYQQALGQGPQFIFQYYREEENGRGNFPPRFSGLQFPNYSSELNVNALELDDSALYLCASSPAGGRTDTQYFGPGTRLTVL.

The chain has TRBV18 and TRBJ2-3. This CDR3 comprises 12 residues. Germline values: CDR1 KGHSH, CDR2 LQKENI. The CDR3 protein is CASSPPGNTQYF.

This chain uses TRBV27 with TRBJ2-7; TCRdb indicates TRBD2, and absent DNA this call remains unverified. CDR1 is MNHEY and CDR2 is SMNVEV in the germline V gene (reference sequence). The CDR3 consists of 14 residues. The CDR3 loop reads CASRGLAKSYEQYF.